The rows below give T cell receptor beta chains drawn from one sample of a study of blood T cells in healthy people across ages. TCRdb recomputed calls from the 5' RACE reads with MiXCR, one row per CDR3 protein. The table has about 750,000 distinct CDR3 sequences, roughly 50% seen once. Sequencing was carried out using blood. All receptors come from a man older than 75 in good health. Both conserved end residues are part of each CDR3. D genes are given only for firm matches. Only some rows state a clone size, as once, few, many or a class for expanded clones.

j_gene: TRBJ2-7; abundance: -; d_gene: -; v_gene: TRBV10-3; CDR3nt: TGTGCCATCAGTGACTCCGGGACCCGAGGGGACGAGCAGTACTTC; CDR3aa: CAISDSGTRGDEQYF
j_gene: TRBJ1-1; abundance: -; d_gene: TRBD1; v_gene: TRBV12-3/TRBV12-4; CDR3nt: TGTGCCAGCAGTTTCAACAGGGGAGGAGTGAATGAAGCTTTCTTT; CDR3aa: CASSFNRGGVNEAFF
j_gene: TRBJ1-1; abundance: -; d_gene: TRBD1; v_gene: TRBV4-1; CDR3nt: TGCGCCAGCAGCCCGGACAGGGGGCGGGTTGGGACTGAAGCTTTCTTT; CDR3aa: CASSPDRGRVGTEAFF
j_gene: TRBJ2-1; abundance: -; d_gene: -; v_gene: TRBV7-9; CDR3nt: TGTGCCAGCAGCGGCACAGGTGAGCAGTTCTTC; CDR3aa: CASSGTGEQFF
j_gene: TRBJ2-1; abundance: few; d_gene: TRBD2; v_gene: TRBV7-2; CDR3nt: TGTGCCAGCAGCGTCCGACTAGCGAGACCCTACAATGAGCAGTTCTTC; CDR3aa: CASSVRLARPYNEQFF
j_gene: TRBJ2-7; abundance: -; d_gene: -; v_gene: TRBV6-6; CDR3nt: TGTGCCAGCGGCACCACAAACAGTTACGAGCAGTACTTC; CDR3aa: CASGTTNSYEQYF
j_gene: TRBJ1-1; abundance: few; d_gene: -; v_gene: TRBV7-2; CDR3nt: TGTGCCAGCAGCTTACTGAGGACCCCGGACACTGAAGCTTTCTTT; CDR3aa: CASSLLRTPDTEAFF
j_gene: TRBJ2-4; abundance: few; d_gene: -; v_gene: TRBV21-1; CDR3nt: TGTGCCCCCAGGGGCCTCCTAGCCAAAAACATTCAGTACTTC; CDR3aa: CAPRGLLAKNIQYF
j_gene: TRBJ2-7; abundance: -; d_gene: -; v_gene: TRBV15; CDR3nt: TGTGCCACCAGCAGAGATCCCGCCACCGATCAACAGTACTTC; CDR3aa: CATSRDPATDQQYF
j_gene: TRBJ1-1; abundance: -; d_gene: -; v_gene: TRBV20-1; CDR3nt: TGCAGTGCTAGGACAGCTGCGAACACTGAAGCTTTCTTT; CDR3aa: CSARTAANTEAFF
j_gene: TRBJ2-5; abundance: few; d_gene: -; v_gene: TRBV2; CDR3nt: TGTGCCGGCAGTGAAACTAGCTCTCAAGAGACCCAGTACTTC; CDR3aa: CAGSETSSQETQYF
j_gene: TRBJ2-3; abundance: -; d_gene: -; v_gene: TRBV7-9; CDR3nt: TGTGCCAGCAGCCCCCAGTCCCCCACGCAGTATTTT; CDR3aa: CASSPQSPTQYF
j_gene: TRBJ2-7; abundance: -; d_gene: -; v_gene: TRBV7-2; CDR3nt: TGTGCCAGCAGCGTCACGGCCATCTCCTACGAGCAGTACTTC; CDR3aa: CASSVTAISYEQYF
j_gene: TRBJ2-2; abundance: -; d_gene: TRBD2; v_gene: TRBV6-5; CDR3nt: TGTGCCAGCAGATACGTAGCGGGAACCGGGGAGCTGTTTTTT; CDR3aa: CASRYVAGTGELFF
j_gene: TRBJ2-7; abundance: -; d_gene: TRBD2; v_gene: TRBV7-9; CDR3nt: TGTGCCAGCAGCTTACTAGCGGGAGAATCCTACGAGCAGTACTTC; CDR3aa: CASSLLAGESYEQYF
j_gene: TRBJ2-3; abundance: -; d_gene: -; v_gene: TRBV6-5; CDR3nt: TGTGCCAGCAGCACCTCTAGGGAGTTAAGATACGCGTATTTT; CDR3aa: CASSTSRELRYAYF
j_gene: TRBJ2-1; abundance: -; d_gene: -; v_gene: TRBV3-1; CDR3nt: TGTGCCAGCAGCCAACCCCACAGCTCCTACAATGAGCAGTTCTTC; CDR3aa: CASSQPHSSYNEQFF
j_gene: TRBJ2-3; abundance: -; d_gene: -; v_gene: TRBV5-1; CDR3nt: TGCGCCAGCATGGCCCAGGGACGGTCGGGATACGCGTATTTT; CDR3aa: CASMAQGRSGYAYF
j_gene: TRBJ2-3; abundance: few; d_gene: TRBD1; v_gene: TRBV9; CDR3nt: TGTGCCAGCAGCGTGGACAGGGGAGGCACAGATACGCAGTATTTT; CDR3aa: CASSVDRGGTDTQYF
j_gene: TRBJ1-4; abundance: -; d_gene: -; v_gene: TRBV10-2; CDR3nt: TGCGCCAGCAGAACGGAGGTGAATGAAAAACTGTTTTTT; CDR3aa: CASRTEVNEKLFF
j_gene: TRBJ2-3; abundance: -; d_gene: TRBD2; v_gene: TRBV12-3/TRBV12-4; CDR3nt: TGTGCCAGCAGTTTTCTTAGCGGGAGTACAGGCACAGATACGCAGTATTTT; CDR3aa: CASSFLSGSTGTDTQYF
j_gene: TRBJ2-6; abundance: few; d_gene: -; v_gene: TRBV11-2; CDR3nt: TGTGCCAGCAGCTTAGGCACCACAGGATACTACTCTGGGGCCAACGTCCTGACTTTC; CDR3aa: CASSLGTTGYYSGANVLTF
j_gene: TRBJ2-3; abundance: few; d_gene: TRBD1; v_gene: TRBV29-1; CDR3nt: TGCAGCGTCGACAGGGGGCAGGTTACGCAGTATTTT; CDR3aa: CSVDRGQVTQYF
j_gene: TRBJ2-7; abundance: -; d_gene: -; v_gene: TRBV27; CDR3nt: TGTGCCAGCAGCCCCCCGCGTGCGCGGAGCTCCTACGAGCAGTACTTC; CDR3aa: CASSPPRARSSYEQYF
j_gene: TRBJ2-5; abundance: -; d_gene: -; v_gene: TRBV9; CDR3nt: TGTGCCAGCAGCGTGGTATCCGGACTGACCGGAGGCAAGGAGACCCAGTACTTC; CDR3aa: CASSVVSGLTGGKETQYF
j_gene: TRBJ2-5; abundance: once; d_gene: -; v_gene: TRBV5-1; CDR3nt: TGCGCCAGCAGCTTAAAGGAGCGCGGCAATGAGCAGTACTTC; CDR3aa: CASSLKERGNEQYF
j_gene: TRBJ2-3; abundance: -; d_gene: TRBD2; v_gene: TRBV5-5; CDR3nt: TGTGCCAGCAGCTTCACCGGGACTAGCGGGAGGACAGATACGCAGTATTTT; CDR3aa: CASSFTGTSGRTDTQYF
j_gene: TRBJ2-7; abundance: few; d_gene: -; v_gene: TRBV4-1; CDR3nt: TGCGCCAGCAGCCAAGGGGGGCTAGCGGACAACTCCTACGAGCAGTACTTC; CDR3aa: CASSQGGLADNSYEQYF
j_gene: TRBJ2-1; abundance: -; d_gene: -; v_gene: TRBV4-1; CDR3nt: TGCGCCAGCAGCCAGACCAGGGGAAGCTCCTACAATGAGCAGTTCTTC; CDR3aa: CASSQTRGSSYNEQFF
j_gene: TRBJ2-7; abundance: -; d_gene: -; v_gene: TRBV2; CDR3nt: TGTGCCAGCAGTGCCACTAGGGGTCCCTACGAGCAGTACTTC; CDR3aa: CASSATRGPYEQYF
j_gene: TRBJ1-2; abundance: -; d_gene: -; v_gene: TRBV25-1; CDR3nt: TGTGCCAGCAGTGCACAGGTCGAAATTCGCACCTTC; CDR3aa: CASSAQVEIRTF
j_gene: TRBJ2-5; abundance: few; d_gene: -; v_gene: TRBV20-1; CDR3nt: TGCAGTGCTGTCCGGGACCCCCCGGCGGAGACCCAGTACTTC; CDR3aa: CSAVRDPPAETQYF
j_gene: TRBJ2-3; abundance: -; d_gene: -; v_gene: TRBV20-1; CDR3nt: TGCAGTGCTAGAGTTCCAGGTGGGGCAGATACGCAGTATTTT; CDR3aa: CSARVPGGADTQYF
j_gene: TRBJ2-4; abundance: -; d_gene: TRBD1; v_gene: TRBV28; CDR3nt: TGTGCCAGCAGTTGGACAGGTTCAGCCAAAAACATTCAGTACTTC; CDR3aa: CASSWTGSAKNIQYF
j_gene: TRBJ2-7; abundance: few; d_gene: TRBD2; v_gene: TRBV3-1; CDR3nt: TGTGCCAGCAGCCGACTAGCCGCATCCTACGAGCAGTACTTC; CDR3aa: CASSRLAASYEQYF
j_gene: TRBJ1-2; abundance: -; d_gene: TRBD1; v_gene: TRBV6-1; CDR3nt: TGTGCCAGCAGTGGGACCGGGACAGGGGGCGACTATGGCTACACCTTC; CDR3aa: CASSGTGTGGDYGYTF
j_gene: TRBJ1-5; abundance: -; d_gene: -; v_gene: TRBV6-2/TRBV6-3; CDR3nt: TGTGCCAGCAGTTACGCGAGTCAGGGTCAGCCCCAGCATTTT; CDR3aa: CASSYASQGQPQHF
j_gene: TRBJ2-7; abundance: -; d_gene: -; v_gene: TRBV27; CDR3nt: TGTGCCAGCAGTACCGGGACTTTGGGCTACGAGCAGTACTTC; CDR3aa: CASSTGTLGYEQYF
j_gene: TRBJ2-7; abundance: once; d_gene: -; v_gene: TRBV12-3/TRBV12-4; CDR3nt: TGTGCCAGCAGTTTTCTCAGGGTAGCCGAGCAGTACTTC; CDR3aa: CASSFLRVAEQYF
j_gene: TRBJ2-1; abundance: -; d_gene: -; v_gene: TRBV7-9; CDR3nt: TGTGCCAGCAGCTTATTCGGTCTTGGCGTCTCCTACAATGAGCAGTTCTTC; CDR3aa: CASSLFGLGVSYNEQFF
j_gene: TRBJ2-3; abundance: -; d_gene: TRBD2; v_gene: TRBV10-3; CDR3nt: TGTGCCATCAGTGACGGGCTAGCGGGAGACCCCAGATACGCGTATTTT; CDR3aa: CAISDGLAGDPRYAYF
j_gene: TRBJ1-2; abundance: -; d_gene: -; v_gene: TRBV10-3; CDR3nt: TGTGCCATCAGTGAGAACCGGGACATATGGACCTTC; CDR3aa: CAISENRDIWTF